A selection of T cell receptor beta chains follows, all from one sample in a study of cytomegalovirus exposure and HLA in healthy donors. Here immunoSEQ multiplex PCR was the method, and the copy in TCRdb shows in-frame clones only, minus some. The sample lists about 120,000 clones; around three quarters were seen once. The sequenced material came from PBMCs. The receptors here all came from a man younger than 35 in good health and CMV-seronegative. Each CDR3 is given without its conserved first and last residue.

CDR3: ASSGGVISSYNEQF
V: TRBV9
J: TRBJ2-1

CDR3: ASSGIGRGNYGYT
V: TRBV5-1
J: TRBJ1-2

CDR3: ASRAREDTEAF
V: TRBV27
J: TRBJ1-1

CDR3: ASSIGTSGYTQY
V: TRBV5-1
J: TRBJ2-3

CDR3: ASSWGGWSFDYGYT
V: TRBV6-5
J: TRBJ1-2

CDR3: ASRWDREVGGYT
V: TRBV5-4
J: TRBJ1-2

CDR3: ASTPASAETQY
V: TRBV18
J: TRBJ2-5

CDR3: ATTKLAGGIYEQY
V: TRBV6-5
J: TRBJ2-7

CDR3: ASRNDRGGGNTIY
V: TRBV19
J: TRBJ1-3

CDR3: ATGAGTSGKRGELF
V: TRBV6-6
J: TRBJ2-2

CDR3: ASRPGTRGTYEQY
V: TRBV4-3
J: TRBJ2-7

CDR3: ASRAGLAGGYGQY
V: TRBV28
J: TRBJ2-3

CDR3: ASSPGAGERPNYGYT
V: TRBV18
J: TRBJ1-2

CDR3: ASSPPSPRAYEQY
V: TRBV18
J: TRBJ2-7

CDR3: ASEVGLAGINQPQH
V: TRBV28
J: TRBJ1-5

CDR3: ASKDRGNYGYT
V: TRBV19
J: TRBJ1-2

CDR3: ASSPTEGRSYNEQF
V: TRBV7-3
J: TRBJ2-1

CDR3: AWSVMGASQPQH
V: TRBV30
J: TRBJ1-5

CDR3: ASSPDSNTQY
V: TRBV9
J: TRBJ2-3

CDR3: ASSIGFGRAGTQY
V: TRBV19
J: TRBJ2-3

CDR3: ASSLQVVGRKNEQF
V: TRBV5-6
J: TRBJ2-1

CDR3: ASSAPQNEKLF
V: TRBV25-1
J: TRBJ1-4

CDR3: ASSQNLQERTGNTIY
V: TRBV7-9
J: TRBJ1-3

CDR3: ASSQVLGYTGELF
V: TRBV4-1
J: TRBJ2-2

CDR3: ASGAASPYGYT
V: TRBV11-2
J: TRBJ1-2

CDR3: ASSPGTGGGYT
V: TRBV5-1
J: TRBJ1-2

CDR3: ASSYSGQGLTAF
V: TRBV6-5
J: TRBJ1-1

CDR3: ASSLTQQETQY
V: TRBV5-1
J: TRBJ2-5

CDR3: ASSPPTSGMSNEQF
V: TRBV7-9
J: TRBJ2-1

CDR3: ASSPTGPYNEQF
V: TRBV5-4
J: TRBJ2-1

CDR3: ASSRDRVEEQY
V: TRBV18
J: TRBJ2-7

CDR3: ASSQQRSNTEAF
V: TRBV6-5
J: TRBJ1-1

CDR3: ASSSIAGGDNEQF
V: TRBV18
J: TRBJ2-1

CDR3: ASSMRPGLGTDTQY
V: TRBV19
J: TRBJ2-3

CDR3: ASSLRLPRDTGELF
V: TRBV6-6
J: TRBJ2-2

CDR3: ASTPGSYEQY
V: TRBV7-8
J: .

CDR3: ASSLSTGGTGELF
V: TRBV28
J: TRBJ2-2

CDR3: ASSRQGQGWETQY
V: TRBV4-1
J: TRBJ2-5

CDR3: ASSLGLAGGFYEQY
V: TRBV7-6
J: TRBJ2-7

CDR3: ASTHTGQGNTEAF
V: TRBV4-2
J: TRBJ1-1

CDR3: ASSAHSSYEQY
V: TRBV9
J: TRBJ2-7

CDR3: ASSSGLAGVYNEQF
V: TRBV7-2
J: TRBJ2-1

CDR3: SVERGGNTEAF
V: TRBV29-1
J: TRBJ1-1

CDR3: ASRYTGELF
V: TRBV6-1
J: TRBJ2-2

CDR3: ASSLRIQNTGELF
V: TRBV7-2
J: TRBJ2-2

CDR3: ASSEGQKNIQY
V: TRBV9
J: TRBJ2-4

CDR3: ASSEGLVDEQF
V: TRBV10-1
J: TRBJ2-1

CDR3: ASSRGQQFEAF
V: TRBV7-9
J: TRBJ1-1

CDR3: ASSPTLGTGVEKLF
V: TRBV28
J: TRBJ1-4

CDR3: ASGLDRQGNSPLH
V: TRBV12-5
J: TRBJ1-6

CDR3: ASSLVKVQRSGELF
V: TRBV7-2
J: TRBJ2-2

CDR3: ASSLVGASYNEQF
V: TRBV5-4
J: TRBJ2-1

CDR3: ASSPGVREPVGNTIY
V: TRBV4-1
J: TRBJ1-3

CDR3: ASSLTGGSPLH
V: TRBV14
J: TRBJ1-6

CDR3: ASNRGRSYNEQF
V: TRBV5-1
J: TRBJ2-1

CDR3: ASSLDVGKAGELF
V: TRBV5-1
J: TRBJ2-2

CDR3: ASSQEHYPDSLGANVLT
V: TRBV4-3
J: TRBJ2-6

CDR3: ASSLRVNSGSQTQY
V: TRBV5-1
J: TRBJ2-5

CDR3: ASSELAGSYNEQF
V: TRBV6-1
J: TRBJ2-1